This T cell receptor beta chain is from a study of blood T cells in healthy people across ages. Each donor supplied around 10 milliliters of peripheral blood. Study-wide findings and caveats: Researchers judged that diversity estimates from one million T cells fell short of true values.

A second about 6 to 11 cycle PCR used barcoded and J-beta primers. TCRdb ran MiXCR on the 5' RACE reads and lists one entry per CDR3 protein. The top ten clones hold under 30% of a sample with around 2 million distinct CDR3 sequences, about two fifths of them seen once. As regards this clonotype: No antigen is known for it.

Trimming removed 1 base at V and 13 bases at J, with 20 bases between. From germline, CDR1 is DFQATT and CDR2 SNEGSKA (reference sequence). CDR3 length: 14 amino acids. V is TRBV20-1 and J is TRBJ2-4; TRBD2 might be the D (6 bases). The sample consisted of blood. This TCR was sampled from a human donor in good health. The CDR3 coding sequence is TGCAGTGCTAGAGCCACCTGGGGGGTCAATGAGCAGTACTTC. Translation gives CSARATWGVNEQYF.